This T cell receptor beta chain emerged from a study of control samples from healthy donors and cancer patients. Measured with immunoSEQ multiplex PCR; TCRdb has only the in-frame clones, and not every one. This table holds roughly 120,000 clones, 93% found once. The CDR3 consists of 14 residues. V lost 1 base to trimming and J lost 7 bases, with 14 bases between them. CDR1 SQVTM and CDR2 ANQGSEA come from the germline V gene. V gene TRBV29-1 combines with J gene TRBJ2-1; the D gene is possibly TRBD1 (5 bases). The TCR sequence derives from a young man in good health. The source material was blood. The chain's CDR3 is CSVEGGEASNEQFF. DNA for the CDR3: TGCAGCGTTGAAGGGGGCGAGGCTTCAAATGAGCAGTTCTTC.